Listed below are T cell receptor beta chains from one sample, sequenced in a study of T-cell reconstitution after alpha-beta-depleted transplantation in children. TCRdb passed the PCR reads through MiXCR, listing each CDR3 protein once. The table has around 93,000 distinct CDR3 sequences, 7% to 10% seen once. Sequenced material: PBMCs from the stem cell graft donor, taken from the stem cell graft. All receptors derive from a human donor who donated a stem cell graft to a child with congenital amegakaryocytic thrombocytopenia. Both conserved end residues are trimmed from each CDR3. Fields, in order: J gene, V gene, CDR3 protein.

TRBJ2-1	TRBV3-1	ASSLRVGGGADEQF
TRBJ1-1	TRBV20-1	SAYHRDTEAF
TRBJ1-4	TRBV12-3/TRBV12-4	VSSLGLSNEKLF
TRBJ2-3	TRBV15	ATSRDDNTDTQY
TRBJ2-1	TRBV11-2	ASSLGSGGDEQF
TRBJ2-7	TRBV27	ASSLTLGYEQY
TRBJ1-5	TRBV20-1	SAAPGQVGGGQPQH
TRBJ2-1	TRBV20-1	SARLAPFYNEQF
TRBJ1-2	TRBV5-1	ASSRSGTGTTIGT
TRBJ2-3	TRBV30	AWSVGPKDTQY
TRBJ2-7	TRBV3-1	ASSATVSYEQY
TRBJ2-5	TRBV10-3	AISDPWIQETQY
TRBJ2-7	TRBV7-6	ASSLSGQGGHEQY
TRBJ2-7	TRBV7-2	ASSLGPGQTTYEQY
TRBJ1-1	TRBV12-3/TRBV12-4	ASSLWSVNTEAF
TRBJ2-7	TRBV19	ASSIGPAGSEQY
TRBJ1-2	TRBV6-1	ASSVLQGSIYGYT
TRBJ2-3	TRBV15	ATSREGSAGTSTDTQY
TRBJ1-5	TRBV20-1	SANRADSNQPQH
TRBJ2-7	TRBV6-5	ASSPDSDEQY
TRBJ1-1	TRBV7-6	ASSPGSTEAF
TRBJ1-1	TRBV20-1	SAREVYTEAF
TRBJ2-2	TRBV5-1	ASSLATGGLRELF
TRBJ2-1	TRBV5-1	ASSLTSGVTNEQF
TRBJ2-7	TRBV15	ATSRETHGSEQY
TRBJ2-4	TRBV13	ASSLRLLAKNIQY
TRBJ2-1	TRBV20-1	SARMAVSYNEQF
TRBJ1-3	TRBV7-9	ASSHQRFSGNTIY
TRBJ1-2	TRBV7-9	SSSSSNYGYT
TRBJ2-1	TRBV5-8	ASSFGSGSHNEQF
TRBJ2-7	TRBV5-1	ASSLTYGLEPYEQY
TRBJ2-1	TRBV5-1	ASSPGWGTGVFSSYNEQF
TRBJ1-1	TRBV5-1	ASSLDRGGTEAF
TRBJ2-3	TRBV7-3	ASSPLAGGRDTQY
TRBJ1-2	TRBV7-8	ASSNRGRGGYT
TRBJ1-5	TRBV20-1	SASNRANQPQH
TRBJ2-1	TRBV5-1	ASSIQTGHNEQF